A selection of T cell receptor beta chains follows, all from one sample in a study of shared clonotypes between healthy human individuals. Method: immunoSEQ multiplex PCR; TCRdb's copy keeps in-frame clones and lacks some. The sample holds roughly 1,000,000 clones; 75% to 85% are singletons and the top ten take approximately 0.56%. Source material: memory CD4+ T cells from PBMCs. The receptors shown here come from a young man in good health. Some clones in this sample may be carry-over from other donors' samples. CDR3s include the opening cysteine and the closing phenylalanine or tryptophan. The D gene is left open where the match is weak. Some rows have no size entry. The others give once, few or many, or a class for an expanded clone.

D gene | clone size | J gene | V gene | CDR3 protein | CDR3 DNA
NA | NA | TRBJ2-5 | TRBV9 | CASSVAVRETQYF | TGTGCCAGCAGCGTTGCGGTTCGAGAGACCCAGTACTTC
NA | once | TRBJ2-3 | TRBV9 | CASSVDGGGDTQYF | TGTGCCAGCAGCGTAGACGGGGGCGGGGATACGCAGTATTTT
TRBD1 | once | TRBJ2-7 | TRBV7-9 | CASSFPGQGAGEQYF | TGTGCCAGCAGCTTCCCGGGGCAGGGGGCCGGCGAGCAGTACTTC
NA | NA | TRBJ1-3 | TRBV9 | CASSGDTSGNTIYF | TGTGCCAGCAGCGGTGACACCTCTGGAAACACCATATATTTT
TRBD1 | once | TRBJ2-7 | TRBV4-2 | CASSQDGWDRISYEQYF | TGTGCCAGCAGCCAAGATGGGTGGGACAGGATCTCCTACGAGCAGTACTTC
NA | NA | TRBJ2-7 | TRBV5-4 | CASSPRAGSEQYF | TGTGCCAGCAGCCCCCGCGCGGGTAGCGAGCAGTACTTC
TRBD1 | many | TRBJ1-2 | TRBV7-9 | CASSIRDRGTGREGYTF | TGTGCCAGCAGCATCCGGGACAGGGGGACGGGAAGAGAAGGCTACACCTTC
TRBD2 | NA | TRBJ2-5 | TRBV9 | CASSPPGLAGLQETQYF | TGTGCCAGTAGCCCCCCGGGACTAGCGGGTCTCCAAGAGACCCAGTACTTC
TRBD1 | NA | TRBJ1-2 | TRBV29-1 | CSVKRGTGGADGYTF | TGCAGCGTCAAACGTGGGACAGGGGGCGCAGATGGCTACACCTTC
NA | NA | TRBJ2-2 | TRBV2 | CASNLGRNTGELFF | TGTGCCAGCAATTTAGGGAGGAACACCGGGGAGCTGTTTTTT
TRBD2 | NA | TRBJ2-3 | TRBV7-2 | CASSRGASGRVGTDTQYF | TGTGCCAGCAGCCGGGGGGCTAGCGGGAGAGTCGGGACAGATACGCAGTATTTT
TRBD1 | NA | TRBJ2-2 | TRBV10-3 | CAIRDRVDGELFF | TGTGCCATCAGGGACAGGGTGGACGGGGAGCTGTTTTTT
NA | NA | TRBJ1-2 | TRBV7-8 | CASSLQGFGYTF | TGTGCCAGCAGCCTCCAGGGGTTCGGCTACACCTTC
NA | once | TRBJ1-1 | TRBV2 | CASLPGRNTEAFF | TGTGCCAGCCTCCCCGGCAGGAACACTGAAGCTTTCTTT
TRBD1 | NA | TRBJ2-2 | TRBV11-3 | CASSAQGAGELFF | TGTGCCAGCAGCGCGCAGGGGGCCGGGGAGCTGTTTTTT
NA | NA | TRBJ2-7 | TRBV2 | CASKGDSYEQYF | TGTGCCAGCAAGGGGGACTCCTACGAGCAGTACTTC
TRBD1 | NA | TRBJ1-2 | TRBV2 | CASSEAGAGGVYGYTF | TGTGCCAGCAGTGAAGCGGGGGCAGGGGGCGTCTATGGCTACACCTTC
TRBD1 | NA | TRBJ1-2 | TRBV4-2 | CASSQDPGQATYGYTF | TGTGCCAGCAGCCAAGATCCCGGACAGGCGACCTATGGCTACACCTTC
TRBD1 | once | TRBJ2-7 | TRBV6-1 | CATGTGSMYEQYF | TGTGCCACCGGGACAGGGAGTATGTACGAGCAGTACTTC
TRBD1 | many | TRBJ2-7 | TRBV28 | CASSTYWTGGRGEQYF | TGTGCCAGCAGTACCTACTGGACAGGGGGACGGGGCGAGCAGTACTTC
NA | NA | TRBJ2-1 | TRBV10-3 | CAIGNGLAYNEQFF | TGTGCCATCGGTAACGGCCTGGCCTACAATGAGCAGTTCTTC
NA | NA | TRBJ1-2 | TRBV19 | CASSMELVRNYGYTF | TGTGCCAGTAGTATGGAGTTGGTCAGAAACTATGGCTACACCTTC